A selection of T cell receptor beta chains follows, all from one sample in a study of blood T cell repertoires in COVID-19. The protocol was immunoSEQ multiplex PCR, while the TCRdb copy is restricted to in-frame clones and leaves out a portion. The data show about 120,000 clones, 75% to 90% seen once. Material for sequencing was peripheral blood. These receptors were taken from a human donor with acute or convalescent COVID-19. The donor label of this sample is uncertain. The CDR3 runs from the conserved cysteine through the conserved F or W. The order of the fields is D gene, CDR3 length, clone size, V gene, J gene, CDR3 protein, CDR3 DNA. A D gene is named only where the DNA matches it firmly. Only some rows state a clone size, as once, few, many or a class for expanded clones.

TRBD2,16,NA,TRBV6-4,TRBJ2-1,CASRSLAGGLGNEQFF,TGTGCCAGCCGTTCTCTAGCGGGAGGGCTAGGGAATGAGCAGTTCTTC
NA,16,NA,TRBV19,TRBJ1-5,CASSTKKGAQNQPQHF,TGTGCCAGTAGTACGAAAAAAGGGGCTCAAAATCAGCCCCAGCATTTT
TRBD2,15,NA,TRBV7-2,TRBJ2-1,CASSLGTSGTNEQFF,TGTGCCAGCAGCTTGGGGACTAGCGGGACCAATGAGCAGTTCTTC
TRBD1,14,once,TRBV30,TRBJ1-2,CAWDATGGNYGYTF,TGTGCCTGGGACGCGACAGGGGGCAACTATGGCTACACCTTC
TRBD1,14,once,TRBV7-3,TRBJ1-1,CASTGQGVDTEAFF,TGTGCCAGCACAGGACAGGGTGTTGACACTGAAGCTTTCTTT
TRBD1,13,NA,TRBV18,TRBJ2-1,CASSGQGNNEQFF,TGTGCCAGCTCTGGACAGGGCAACAATGAGCAGTTCTTC
NA,15,NA,TRBV30,TRBJ1-1,CAWSPLTRTNTEAFF,TGTGCCTGGAGCCCACTAACACGGACTAACACTGAAGCTTTCTTT
TRBD1,15,NA,TRBV19,TRBJ1-5,CASSTSGTDNQPQHF,TGTGCCAGTAGTACCTCCGGGACAGATAATCAGCCCCAGCATTTT
NA,16,few,TRBV6-5,TRBJ1-3,CASSSGGQSSGNTIYF,TGTGCCAGCAGTTCGGGAGGGCAGTCCTCTGGAAACACCATATATTTT
NA,15,NA,TRBV5-1,TRBJ2-3,CASSLQGLWTDTQYF,TGCGCCAGCAGCTTGCAGGGACTTTGGACAGATACGCAGTATTTT
TRBD1,14,NA,TRBV4-2,TRBJ1-2,CASSQAYRGDGYTF,TGTGCCAGCAGCCAAGCTTACAGGGGGGATGGCTACACCTTC
NA,14,many,TRBV5-1,TRBJ1-2,CASSLAGGANGYTF,TGCGCCAGCAGCTTGGCCGGAGGGGCGAATGGCTACACCTTC
TRBD1,16,NA,TRBV6-2/TRBV6-3,TRBJ2-1,CASSYSIGTGHNEQFF,TGTGCCAGCAGTTACTCGATAGGGACAGGGCACAATGAGCAGTTCTTC
NA,15,NA,TRBV9,TRBJ2-7,CASSVGGSGGYEQYF,TGTGCCAGCAGCGTAGGGGGTAGCGGAGGGTACGAGCAGTACTTC
TRBD2,16,once,TRBV5-4,TRBJ2-7,CASSPGVAGDRYEQYF,TGTGCCAGCAGCCCCGGGGTAGCGGGGGACCGATACGAGCAGTACTTC
NA,13,NA,TRBV28,TRBJ2-3,CASSLPSTDTQYF,TGTGCCAGCAGTCTTCCTAGCACAGATACGCAGTATTTT
TRBD1,15,NA,TRBV7-8,TRBJ2-2,CAINTGTEATGELFF,TGTGCCATCAATACCGGGACAGAAGCAACCGGGGAGCTGTTTTTT
NA,14,NA,TRBV6-5,TRBJ1-1,CASSYSAVNTEAFF,TGTGCCAGCAGTTACTCTGCAGTGAACACTGAAGCTTTCTTT
NA,14,few,TRBV11-2,TRBJ2-7,CASSRAGGAYEQYF,TGTGCCAGCAGCCGGGCCGGCGGGGCCTACGAGCAGTACTTC
NA,15,NA,TRBV7-2,TRBJ1-4,CASSLASQGFEKLFF,TGTGCCAGCAGCTTAGCTTCCCAGGGGTTTGAAAAACTGTTTTTT
TRBD1,16,NA,TRBV4-2,TRBJ1-1,CASSQDRRGPNTEAFF,TGTGCCAGCAGCCAAGATCGGAGGGGGCCGAACACTGAAGCTTTCTTT
NA,15,NA,TRBV18,TRBJ1-2,CASSPPQAGLNGYTF,TGTGCCAGCTCACCACCCCAGGCCGGCTTGAATGGCTACACCTTC
NA,14,NA,TRBV4-2,TRBJ2-7,CASSQAQKTYEQYF,TGTGCCAGCAGCCAGGCCCAGAAGACCTACGAGCAGTACTTC
NA,14,NA,TRBV24-1,TRBJ2-1,CATSVAGGYNEQFF,TGTGCCACCAGTGTGGCAGGGGGGTACAATGAGCAGTTCTTC
NA,14,NA,TRBV28,TRBJ2-3,CASSSRSFEDTQYF,TGTGCCAGCAGTTCGCGTAGCTTTGAAGATACGCAGTATTTT
NA,15,once,TRBV7-9,TRBJ1-4,CASSPMLGRHEKLFF,TGTGCCAGCAGCCCTATGCTAGGGAGGCACGAAAAACTGTTTTTT
TRBD1,15,NA,TRBV4-1,TRBJ1-4,CASSLDRGSYEKLFF,TGCGCCAGCAGCCTCGACAGGGGGAGTTATGAAAAACTGTTTTTT
NA,14,NA,TRBV6-5,TRBJ2-5,CASSYGHTQETQYF,TGTGCCAGCAGTTACGGGCACACACAAGAGACCCAGTACTTC
TRBD1,15,NA,TRBV13,TRBJ2-2,CASSANRGSTGELFF,TGTGCCAGCAGCGCAAACAGGGGATCGACCGGGGAGCTGTTTTTT
TRBD1,16,NA,TRBV7-2,TRBJ1-1,CASSLNRQGGNTEAFF,TGTGCCAGCAGCTTAAACCGACAGGGAGGGAACACTGAAGCTTTCTTT
NA,16,NA,TRBV23-1,TRBJ1-5,CASRGRPLRGNQPQHF,TGCGCCAGCAGGGGTCGGCCACTGCGGGGCAATCAGCCCCAGCATTTT
TRBD1,15,NA,TRBV5-1,TRBJ1-2,CASSLRTGITYGYTF,TGCGCCAGCAGCTTGCGGACAGGGATCACCTATGGCTACACCTTC
TRBD2,14,NA,TRBV27,TRBJ2-5,CASSLAGALETQYF,TGTGCCAGCAGCTTAGCGGGGGCCCTTGAGACCCAGTACTTC
TRBD1,15,NA,TRBV29-1,TRBJ1-1,CSVEDWTGANTEAFF,TGCAGCGTTGAAGATTGGACAGGGGCGAACACTGAAGCTTTCTTT
TRBD1,13,NA,TRBV6-2/TRBV6-3,TRBJ1-1,CASSGQGATEAFF,TGTGCCAGCAGTGGACAGGGGGCGACTGAAGCTTTCTTT
NA,14,NA,TRBV10-3,TRBJ2-2,CAISESSLDGELFF,TGTGCCATCAGTGAGTCGAGTTTAGACGGGGAGCTGTTTTTT
TRBD1,16,NA,TRBV6-5,TRBJ1-1,CASSYQTRGPNTEAFF,TGTGCCAGCAGTTATCAGACCAGGGGGCCGAACACTGAAGCTTTCTTT
NA,21,NA,TRBV28,TRBJ1-1,CASRFRTSRQRKALMNTEAFF,TGTGCCAGCAGGTTCCGGACCTCAAGACAGCGTAAAGCCCTTATGAACACTGAAGCTTTCTTT